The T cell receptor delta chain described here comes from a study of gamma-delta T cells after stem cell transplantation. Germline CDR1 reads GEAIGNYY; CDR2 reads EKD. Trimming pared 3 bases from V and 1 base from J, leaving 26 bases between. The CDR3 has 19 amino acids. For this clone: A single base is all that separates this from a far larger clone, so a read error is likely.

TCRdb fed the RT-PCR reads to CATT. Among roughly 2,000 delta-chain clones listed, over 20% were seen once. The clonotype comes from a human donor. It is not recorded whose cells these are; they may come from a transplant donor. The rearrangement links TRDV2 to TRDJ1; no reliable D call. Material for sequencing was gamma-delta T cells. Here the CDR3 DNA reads TGTGCCTGTGACGCCCTTGGTTTGTACCCGAACCGGTTCACCGATAAACTCATCTTT. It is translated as CACDALGLYPNRFTDKLIF.